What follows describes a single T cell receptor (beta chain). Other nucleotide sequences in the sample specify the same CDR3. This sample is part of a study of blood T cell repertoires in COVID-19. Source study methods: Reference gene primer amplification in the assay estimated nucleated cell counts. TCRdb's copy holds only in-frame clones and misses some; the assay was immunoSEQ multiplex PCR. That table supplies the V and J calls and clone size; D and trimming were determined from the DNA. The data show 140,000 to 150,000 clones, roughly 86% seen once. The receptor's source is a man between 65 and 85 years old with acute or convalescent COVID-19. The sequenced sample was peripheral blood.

This CDR3 is CSAPGQPQHF. The CDR3 DNA follows: TGCAGTGCCCCAGGTCAGCCCCAGCATTTT. The chain uses TRBV20-1 and TRBJ1-5; unclear D gene. Trimming took 6 bases from V and 6 from J, leaving 6 bases between them. This CDR3 is built from 10 residues. Germline-derived CDR1 and CDR2 are DFQATT and SNEGSKA (reference sequence).